Presented here are 18 T cell receptor beta chains from one specimen sequenced in a study of shared clonotypes between healthy human individuals. This table comes from immunoSEQ multiplex PCR, and its TCRdb copy is limited to in-frame clones, with some not included. The table includes over a million clones, roughly 96% detected once. The sample consisted of naive CD4+ T cells sorted from blood. The subset was: CD45RA+ positively selected. The origin of the receptors is a man under 40 in good health.

Regarding this clone: The same CDR3 also results from other DNA sequences found in this sample. The rearrangement uses TRBV19 and TRBJ2-7, with D hard to call. Trimming removed 1 base at V and 1 base at J, with 5 bases between. Germline V lookup: CDR1 LNHDA, CDR2 SQIVND (reference sequence). The CDR3 spans 13 residues. As DNA, the CDR3 is TGTGCCAGTAGTATAGGTCGATCCTACGAGCAGTACTTC. Protein product: CASSIGRSYEQYF.

This sequence joins TRBV4-1 and TRBJ2-1; no reliable D call. CDR3 length: 15 amino acids. The V end was cut by 2 bases, the J end by 2 bases, with 10 bases between. The germline CDR1 and CDR2 sequences are MGHRA and YSYEKL. The CDR3 is CASSQLGSTYNEQFF. The CDR3 region has the DNA TGCGCCAGCAGCCAATTAGGGTCGACCTACAATGAGCAGTTCTTC.

This chain links TRBV11-3 with TRBJ1-2, with 7 bases lining up with TRBD1. The germline V gene has CDR1 SGHNT and CDR2 YENEEA. V shed 6 bases, J shed 2 bases, and the junction held 12 bases outside the gene matches. This CDR3 contains 16 residues. The DNA of the CDR3 is TGTGCCAGCAGTTTTCCTCGACAGGGCTTAAACTATGGCTACACCTTC. Translation: CASSFPRQGLNYGYTF.

On this clone: Other nucleotide sequences in the sample specify the same CDR3. The J gene is TRBJ2-1, the V gene TRBV5-1, with 9 bases aligning to TRBD2. In germline, CDR1 is SGHRS, CDR2 YFSETQ. CDR3 size: 13 residues. The V gene end was trimmed by 7 bases and the J gene end by 5 bases; junction bases not matched to a gene: 4. Here the CDR3 reads CASSRLADNEQFF. The CDR3 bases are TGCGCCAGCTCACGACTAGCGGACAATGAGCAGTTCTTC. Full variable domain (missing parts from reference TRBV5-1 and TRBJ2-1): KAGVTQTPRYLIKTRGQQVTLSCSPISGHRSVSWYQQTPGQGLQFLFEYFSETQRNKGNFPGRFSGRQFSNSRSEMNVSTLELGDSALYLCASSRLADNEQFFGPGTRLTVL.

This clone occurred a few times. This chain connects TRBV6-1 to TRBJ2-7; 8 bases are shared with TRBD1. Unmatched junction bases numbered 8, after V lost 0 bases and J lost 4 bases. This CDR3 comprises 16 residues. Germline CDR1 is MNHNS and CDR2 is SASEGT. The CDR3 DNA reads as TGTGCCAGCAGTGAAGCCCAGGGGGCGCCGCTTTACGAGCAGTACTTC. Its protein is CASSEAQGAPLYEQYF.

In its sample, this clone was seen once. The J gene is TRBJ2-3, the V gene TRBV28; D is perhaps TRBD1 (5 bases). This CDR3 region has 15 residues. Looked up from germline, CDR1 is MDHEN and CDR2 is SYDVKM. The V and J ends lost 2 bases and 0 bases respectively, with 9 bases between them. The CDR3 DNA follows: TGTGCCAGCAGTTTACTGACAGAGAGCACAGATACGCAGTATTTT. Translating gives CASSLLTESTDTQYF.

The chain recombines TRBV27 with TRBJ2-7, with 11 bases identical to TRBD2. The V gene's germline CDR1 is MNHEY and CDR2 SMNVEV (reference sequence). The V gene end was trimmed by 2 bases and the J gene end by 6 bases; junction bases not matched to a gene: 6. The CDR3 is 15 amino acids. The CDR3 coding sequence is TGTGCCAGCAGTTTACTTAGCGGGAGGGCCCGCGAGCAGTACTTC. It encodes CASSLLSGRAREQYF.

This rearrangement joins TRBV6-5 to TRBJ2-2; 12 positions agree with TRBD2. With V trimmed by 5 bases and J by 5 bases, 3 bases remained unmatched. The CDR3 runs to 15 residues. CDR1 MNHEY and CDR2 SVGAGI come from the germline V gene. CDR3 sequence (DNA): TGTGCCAGCAGTCCCGGACTAGCGGGAACCGGGGAGCTGTTTTTT. Translating it yields CASSPGLAGTGELFF.

V is TRBV5-1 and J is TRBJ2-2, with no clear D. Per the germline V gene, CDR1 is SGHRS and CDR2 is YFSETQ. Trimming cost V 0 bases and J 8 bases, with 5 bases left between them. The CDR3 spans 12 residues. For the CDR3, the DNA is TGCGCCAGCAGCTTGGTTGTGGGGGAGCTGTTTTTT. Encoded protein: CASSLVVGELFF.

The chain combines TRBV10-3 with TRBJ2-1; 9 bases line up with TRBD2. CDR3 length: 14 residues. J was trimmed by 5 bases and V by 2 bases; bases with no gene match: 1. Germline values: CDR1 ENHRY, CDR2 SYGVKD. CDR3 sequence (DNA): TGTGCCATCAGTGAGGCGGGAGGGGACAATGAGCAGTTCTTC. This codes for CAISEAGGDNEQFF.

J is TRBJ1-2 and V is TRBV9; the D gene is possibly TRBD1 (6 bases). V lost 2 bases and J 8 bases, leaving 16 bases between the germline ends. Germline V lookup: CDR1 SGDLS, CDR2 YYNGEE. This CDR3 has 14 residues. The CDR3 DNA reads TGTGCCAGCAGCGTGGGGGGCACCGGAGGGGGCTACACCTTC. Its translation: CASSVGGTGGGYTF.

DNA for the CDR3: TGTGCCTGGGAGTTGTCCTCAAACGAGCAGTACTTC. Protein: CAWELSSNEQYF. The V and J genes are TRBV30 and TRBJ2-7; D remains unclear. This CDR3 is 12 amino acids long. Germline CDR1 and CDR2: GTSNPN and SVGIG (reference sequence). The ends were cut back, 5 bases at V and 5 bases at J, with 13 bases in the middle. Filled out from reference TRBV30 and TRBJ2-7, the complete variable domain reads SQTIHQWPATLVQPVGSPLSLECTVEGTSNPNLYWYRQAAGRGLQLLFYSVGIGQISSEVPQNLSASRPQDRQFILSSKKLLLSDSGFYLCAWELSSNEQYFGPGTRLTVT.

CDR3 region: CASSLFPPTAQGTEAFF. In DNA, the CDR3 is TGTGCCAGCAGCTTATTCCCTCCGACGGCCCAAGGTACTGAAGCTTTCTTT. J is TRBJ1-1 and V is TRBV11-2; D is unclear. Germline V CDR1 and CDR2: SGHAT, FQNNGV. V shed 2 bases and J shed 5 bases, with 21 bases lying between them. The CDR3 has 17 residues.

J is TRBJ1-1 and V is TRBV19; possibly TRBD1 for D (5 bases). The V and J ends lost 4 bases and 2 bases respectively, with 8 bases between them. CDR3 length: 13 amino acids. Germline V lookup: CDR1 LNHDA, CDR2 SQIVND (reference sequence). The CDR3 here is CASSTTVNTEAFF. CDR3 nucleotide sequence: TGTGCCAGTAGTACGACAGTTAACACTGAAGCTTTCTTT.

The genes are TRBV5-1 and TRBJ2-1; D might be TRBD2 (5 bases). This CDR3 comprises 16 residues. CDR1 SGHRS and CDR2 YFSETQ come from the germline V gene. Trimming took off 0 bases at V and 0 bases at J, with 10 bases between the two ends. CDR3 residues: CASSLARGSSYNEQFF. As DNA, the CDR3 is TGCGCCAGCAGCTTGGCCCGGGGAAGCTCCTACAATGAGCAGTTCTTC.

The chain links TRBV4-1 to TRBJ1-4; perhaps TRBD1 as D (5 bases). The CDR3 runs to 16 residues. CDR1 MGHRA and CDR2 YSYEKL come from the germline V gene. V shed 4 bases and J shed 5 bases, with 17 bases lying between them. The CDR3 region has the DNA TGCGCCAGCAGCCCCCACCCGAGGGGACGAAATGAAAAACTGTTTTTT. This encodes CASSPHPRGRNEKLFF.

The rearrangement links TRBV2 to TRBJ2-2, with a tentative D call TRBD2 (6 bases). The CDR3 has 14 residues. Per the germline V gene, CDR1 is SNHLY and CDR2 is FYNNEI. With 9 bases removed from V and 4 bases from J, the gap between germline ends came to 15 bases. DNA for the CDR3: TGTGCCAGTCAAGGGAGGATTGGCACCGGGGAGCTGTTTTTT. It specifies CASQGRIGTGELFF. Looking up the rest from reference TRBV2 and TRBJ2-2 gives the full variable domain: EPEVTQTPSHQVTQMGQEVILRCVPISNHLYFYWYRQILGQKVEFLVSFYNNEISEKSEIFDDQFSVERPDGSNFTLKIRSTKLEDSAMYFCASQGRIGTGELFFGEGSRLTVL.

V usage is TRBV9 and J usage is TRBJ2-3; D possibly uses TRBD1 or TRBD2 (6 bases each). Germline lookup yields CDR1 SGDLS and CDR2 YYNGEE. The CDR3 length is 18 residues. Trimming removed 0 bases at V and 3 bases at J, with 20 bases between. This CDR3 is CASSVGRTAGLGTDTQYF. The DNA for the CDR3 is TGTGCCAGCAGCGTAGGCCGGACAGCGGGCCTAGGGACAGATACGCAGTATTTT.